The 13 T cell receptor beta chains below come from one sample, sequenced in a study of identical twins. TCRdb independently ran MiXCR on the 5' RACE reads; one entry per CDR3 protein. The sample consists of 250,000 or so distinct CDR3 sequences, about 8.5% of them appearing once. The data also belong to a second study, concerning yellow fever vaccine responses in identical twins.

Sequenced material: CD8+ T cells sorted from blood. These receptors were collected from a woman aged 18-29 years in good health.

This clonotype has only a few counts. The chain has TRBV27 and TRBJ2-5; TRBD2 agrees at 14 bases. The junction had 2 bases not matched to a gene; V was cut back by 6 bases and J by 5 bases. Germline V gene data show CDR1 as MNHEY and CDR2 as SMNVEV (reference sequence). CDR3 length: 14 residues. As DNA, the CDR3 is TGTGCCAGCAGCCGACTAGCGGGGGGGGAGACCCAGTACTTC. Amino acids: CASSRLAGGETQYF.

The chain has TRBV7-9 and TRBJ2-5; 8 bases line up with TRBD1. The CDR3 contains 16 residues. V gave up 4 bases and J gave up 4 bases; unmatched junction bases: 11. Looked up from germline, CDR1 is SEHNR and CDR2 is FQNEAQ (reference sequence). CDR3: CASSSHGQGRGETQYF. The DNA of the CDR3 is TGTGCCAGCAGCTCCCATGGACAGGGAAGAGGAGAGACCCAGTACTTC.

This clonotype was found many times. The genes are TRBV29-1 and TRBJ2-1, with a possible D match to TRBD2 (5 bases). Looked up from germline, CDR1 is SQVTM and CDR2 is ANQGSEA. Trimming stripped 3 bases from V and 1 base from J, with 10 bases between. The length of the CDR3 is 14 residues. DNA for the CDR3: TGCAGCGTTGATACAGCGGTTTCCTACAATGAGCAGTTCTTC. Translating it yields CSVDTAVSYNEQFF.

This clonotype was picked up many times. The chain combines TRBV29-1 with TRBJ2-5; TRBD1 is a possible D gene (6 bases). This CDR3 contains 18 residues. Trimming stripped 4 bases from V and 5 bases from J, with 29 bases between. CDR1 is SQVTM and CDR2 is ANQGSEA in the germline V gene. This CDR3 is CSVGVAGQGLISVETQYF. In DNA, the CDR3 is TGCAGCGTTGGAGTAGCCGGGCAGGGGCTAATTTCGGTGGAGACCCAGTACTTC.

This chain links TRBV7-2 with TRBJ2-4; TRBD1 matches 7 bases. V lost 5 bases and J lost 0; bases outside the gene matches: 7. This CDR3 has 16 residues. The germline V gene encodes CDR1 SGHTA and CDR2 FQGNSA. The CDR3 DNA reads TGTGCCAGCAGCGAGGGACAGAGTCTAGCCAAAAACATTCAGTACTTC. Translating it yields CASSEGQSLAKNIQYF.

This clonotype was counted between two and nine times. The chain couples TRBV11-1 to TRBJ2-1, with TRBD2 identical over 11 bases. Germline CDR1 reads SGHAT; CDR2 reads FQDESV (reference sequence). The trim removed 3 bases at V and 3 bases at J, leaving 16 bases unmatched. This CDR3 is built from 20 residues. The CDR3 is CASSFLAGSSGGRDYNEQFF. The CDR3 DNA sequence: TGTGCCAGCAGCTTCCTGGCGGGGTCTAGCGGGGGGAGAGACTACAATGAGCAGTTCTTC.

This clonotype was recorded at least ten times. The chain has TRBV5-1 and TRBJ2-7, with TRBD2 identical over 10 bases. The CDR3 is 17 amino acids. Germline-derived CDR1 and CDR2 are SGHRS and YFSETQ. The V and J ends lost 0 bases and 0 bases, in that order; junction bases with no gene match: 6. The CDR3 here is CASSLALAGVASYEQYF. For the CDR3, the DNA is TGCGCCAGCAGCTTGGCCCTAGCGGGGGTTGCCTCCTACGAGCAGTACTTC.

This clonotype was observed many times. The chain uses TRBV7-2 and TRBJ2-7; no clear D gene. Germline CDR1 reads SGHTA; CDR2 reads FQGNSA. This CDR3 has 15 amino acids. Trimming shortened V by 5 bases and J by 2 bases, and 16 bases separated the two germline ends. CDR3 region: CASSPSGPITYEQYF. The CDR3 nucleotides read TGTGCCAGCAGCCCCTCCGGCCCGATAACCTACGAGCAGTACTTC.

This clonotype appeared many times. The chain employs TRBV29-1 and TRBJ2-7; TRBD2 is a possible D gene (5 bases). Germline V gene sequence: CDR1 SQVTM, CDR2 ANQGSEA. The CDR3 consists of 13 residues. Trimming left V 6 bases short and J 0 bases short, with 12 bases between. The CDR3 DNA is TGCAGCGTCCTATCCGGGGTCTCCTACGAGCAGTACTTC. This translates into CSVLSGVSYEQYF.

This clonotype has a count of ten or more. The chain employs TRBV7-9 and TRBJ1-1; possibly TRBD1 for D (6 bases). The germline V gene encodes CDR1 SEHNR and CDR2 FQNEAQ (reference sequence). V was clipped by 5 bases and J by 8 bases, with 21 bases between them. The CDR3 is made up of 15 amino acids. The CDR3 reads CASSNGQNHKKEAFF. Written as DNA, the CDR3 is TGTGCCAGCAGCAACGGACAGAATCATAAGAAAGAAGCTTTCTTT. The whole variable domain, remainder taken from reference TRBV7-9 and TRBJ1-1, is DTGVSQNPRHKITKRGQNVTFRCDPISEHNRLYWYRQTLGQGPEFLTYFQNEAQLEKSRLLSDRFSAERPKGSFSTLEIQRTEQGDSAMYLCASSNGQNHKKEAFFGQGTRLTVV.

In this sample, this clonotype turned up many times. This chain connects TRBV29-1 to TRBJ2-3; the D is unclear. The CDR3 runs 15 residues. V was cut by 1 base and J by 0 bases, with 11 bases left in between. Germline V gene data show CDR1 as SQVTM and CDR2 as ANQGSEA. The DNA for the CDR3 is TGCAGCGTTGAAGGGCGCCAGGCTAGCACAGATACGCAGTATTTT. Translated: CSVEGRQASTDTQYF.

In this sample, this clonotype turned up a few times. The V gene is TRBV27, the J gene TRBJ2-4; tentatively, D is TRBD1 (6 bases). The CDR3 has 12 amino acids. Germline values: CDR1 MNHEY, CDR2 SMNVEV (reference sequence). The germline V and J ends were trimmed by 6 bases and 14 bases, with 17 bases remaining between them. The CDR3 coding sequence is TGTGCCAGCAGCTCCGAGGACAGAGTAGAGTACTTC. It yields the protein CASSSEDRVEYF.

The V gene is TRBV4-1, the J gene TRBJ1-5; D is perhaps TRBD1 (6 bases). The V end lost 0 bases, the J end lost 5 bases, and 11 bases lay between the germline ends. The CDR3 runs to 15 residues. CDR1 MGHRA and CDR2 YSYEKL come from the germline V gene. CDR3 in DNA: TGCGCCAGCAGCCAAGAGCGGGGGGCGGATCAGCCCCAGCATTTT. As protein: CASSQERGADQPQHF.